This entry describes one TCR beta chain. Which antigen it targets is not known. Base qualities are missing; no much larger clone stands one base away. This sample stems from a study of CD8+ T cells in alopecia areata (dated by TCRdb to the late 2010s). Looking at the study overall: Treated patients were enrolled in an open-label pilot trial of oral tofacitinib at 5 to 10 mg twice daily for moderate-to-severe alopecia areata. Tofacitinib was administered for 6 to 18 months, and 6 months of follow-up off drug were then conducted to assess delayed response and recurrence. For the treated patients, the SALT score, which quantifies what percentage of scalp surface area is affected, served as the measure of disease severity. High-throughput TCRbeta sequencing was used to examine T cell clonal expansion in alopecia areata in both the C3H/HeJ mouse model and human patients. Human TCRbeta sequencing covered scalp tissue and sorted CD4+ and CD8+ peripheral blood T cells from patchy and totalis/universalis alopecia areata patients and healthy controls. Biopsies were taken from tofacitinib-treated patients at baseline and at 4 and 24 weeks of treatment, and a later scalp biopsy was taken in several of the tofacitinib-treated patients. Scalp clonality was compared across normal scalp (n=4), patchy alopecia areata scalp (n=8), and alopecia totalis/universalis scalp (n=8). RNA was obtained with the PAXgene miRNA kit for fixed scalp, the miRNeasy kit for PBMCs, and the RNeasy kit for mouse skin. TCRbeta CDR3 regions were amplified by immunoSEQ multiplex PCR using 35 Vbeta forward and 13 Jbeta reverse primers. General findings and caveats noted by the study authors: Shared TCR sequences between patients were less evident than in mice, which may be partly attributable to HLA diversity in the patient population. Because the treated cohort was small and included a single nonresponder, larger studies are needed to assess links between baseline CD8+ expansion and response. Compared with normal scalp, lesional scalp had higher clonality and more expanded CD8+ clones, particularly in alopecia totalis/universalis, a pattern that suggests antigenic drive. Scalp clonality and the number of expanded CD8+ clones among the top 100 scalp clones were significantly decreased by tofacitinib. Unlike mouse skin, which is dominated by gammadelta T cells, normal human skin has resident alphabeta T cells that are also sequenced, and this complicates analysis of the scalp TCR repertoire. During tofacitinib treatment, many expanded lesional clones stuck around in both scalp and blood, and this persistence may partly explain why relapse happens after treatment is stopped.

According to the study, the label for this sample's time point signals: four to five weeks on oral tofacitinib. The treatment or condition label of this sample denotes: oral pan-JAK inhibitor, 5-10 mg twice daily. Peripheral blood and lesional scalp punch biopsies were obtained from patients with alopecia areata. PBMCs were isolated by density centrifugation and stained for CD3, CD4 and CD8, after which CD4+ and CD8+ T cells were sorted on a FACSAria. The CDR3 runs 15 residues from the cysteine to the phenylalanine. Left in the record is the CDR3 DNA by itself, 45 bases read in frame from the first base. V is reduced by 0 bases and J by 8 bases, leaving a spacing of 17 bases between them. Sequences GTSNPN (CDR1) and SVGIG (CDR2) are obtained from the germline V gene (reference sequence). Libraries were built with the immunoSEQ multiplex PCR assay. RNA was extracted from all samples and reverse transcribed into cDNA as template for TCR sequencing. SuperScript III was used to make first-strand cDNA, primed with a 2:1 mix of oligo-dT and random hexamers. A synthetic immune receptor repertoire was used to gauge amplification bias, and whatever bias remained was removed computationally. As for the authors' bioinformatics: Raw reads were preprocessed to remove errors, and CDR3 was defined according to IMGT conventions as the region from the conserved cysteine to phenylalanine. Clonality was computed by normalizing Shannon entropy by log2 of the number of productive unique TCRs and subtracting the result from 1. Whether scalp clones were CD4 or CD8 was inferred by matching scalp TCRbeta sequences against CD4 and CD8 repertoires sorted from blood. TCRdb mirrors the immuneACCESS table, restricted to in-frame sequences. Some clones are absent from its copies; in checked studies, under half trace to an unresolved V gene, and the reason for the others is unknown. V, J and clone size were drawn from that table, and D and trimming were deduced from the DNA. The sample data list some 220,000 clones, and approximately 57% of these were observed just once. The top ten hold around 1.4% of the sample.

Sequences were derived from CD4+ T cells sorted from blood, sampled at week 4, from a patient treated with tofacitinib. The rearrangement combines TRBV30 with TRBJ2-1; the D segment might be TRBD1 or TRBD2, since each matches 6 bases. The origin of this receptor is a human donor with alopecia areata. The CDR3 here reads CAWSVGGPGGDEQFF. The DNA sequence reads TGTGCCTGGAGTGTTGGGGGGCCAGGAGGCGATGAGCAGTTCTTC.